This T cell receptor (beta chain) was recovered during a study of T cell clonality in common variable immunodeficiency. Trimming at V came to 7 bases and at J to 4 bases, leaving 5 bases not matched to a gene. The CDR3 loop spans 14 amino acids. Per the germline V gene, CDR1 is DFQATT and CDR2 is SNEGSKA (reference sequence). Repertoires were generated with immunoSEQ multiplex PCR, while TCRdb's copy carries only in-frame clones and drops some. There are tens of thousands of clones in the sample, none observed a single time. This clone was seen a handful of times. With only one base between it and a far larger clone, this is likely a read error. Sequencing ends 3 residues short of the CDR3 end; the germline J gene provides the rest.

This TCR was sampled from a person aged 18 to 70 in good health. V and J are TRBV20-1 and TRBJ2-1; 12 bases fit TRBD2. Sequenced sample: peripheral blood mononuclear cells. The DNA read from the CDR3 is TGCAGTGGCTCTAGCGGGAGGGATTACAATGAG. It is translated as CSGSSGRDYNE. The whole CDR3 sequence reads CSGSSGRDYNEQFF.